What follows describes a single TCR beta chain. This record belongs to a study of memory CD4+ T cells and cytomegalovirus serostatus. Measured with immunoSEQ multiplex PCR; TCRdb has only the in-frame clones, and not every one. The sample lists tens of thousands of clones, more than 65% occurring once. The sort gate was single viable CD3+CD4+CD8-CD45RO+ cells for memory CD4+ T cells. The sequence came from an adult in good health and CMV-seronegative. Sequencing input: memory CD4+ T cells from blood.

The DNA of the CDR3 is TGTGCCAGCAGTCTTGGTCGCAGGAGCTACACCTTC. It translates to CASSLGRRSYTF. The V gene is TRBV6-5, the J gene TRBJ1-2; no clear D. The CDR3 sequence is 12 residues long. Germline CDR1 is MNHEY and CDR2 is SVGAGI. Trimming removed 5 bases at V and 9 bases at J, with 13 bases between.